The following is a T cell receptor (beta chain) sequence with its context. The repertoire was sequenced with immunoSEQ multiplex PCR; TCRdb's copy has only in-frame clones and lacks some. This table holds around 50,000 clones, approximately 90% found once. This CDR3 comprises 13 residues. The germline V gene encodes CDR1 MNHEY and CDR2 SVGAGI. Trimming pared 4 bases from V and 4 bases from J, leaving 10 bases between. This sample is part of a study of OX40 agonist ivuxolimab in advanced cancers. The sequence was collected from an adult with an advanced solid tumor such as melanoma, head and neck, liver or kidney cancer. The sample here was CD4+ or CD8+ T cells sorted from blood, taken in a trial of the OX40 agonist ivuxolimab. The rearrangement uses TRBV6-5 and TRBJ1-2; possibly TRBD1 for D (5 bases). This CDR3 is CASSSGALYGYTF. For the CDR3, the DNA is TGTGCCAGCAGTTCCGGGGCGCTCTATGGCTACACCTTC.